This paragraph reports one T cell receptor beta chain. The antigen remains unidentified. Germline V lookup: CDR1 SQVTM, CDR2 ANQGSEA. Trimming took off 5 bases at V and 6 bases at J, with 13 bases between the two ends. There are 13 residues in the CDR3. Indicated treatment: oral pan-JAK inhibitor, 5-10 mg twice daily. This sample is part of a study of CD8+ T cells in alopecia areata. Broader study findings: Tofacitinib significantly reduced both scalp clonality and expanded CD8+ clones among the top 100.

Isolated RNA was reverse transcribed into cDNA used as the sequencing template. Sequenced by immunoSEQ multiplex PCR; TCRdb stores in-frame clones only, minus some. The sample shows about 190,000 clones, approximately 56% of them seen only once. This chain links TRBV29-1 with TRBJ2-2; tentative D call: TRBD2 (6 bases). This clonotype originated in a human donor with alopecia areata. Sequencing used CD4+ T cells sorted from blood, obtained at week 4, from a patient treated with tofacitinib. Here the CDR3 DNA reads TGCAGCGTTTCCTCCGGGAGCTCCGGGGAGCTGTTTTTT. It encodes CSVSSGSSGELFF.